These 26 T cell receptor beta chains were all obtained from the same sample, sequenced in a study of blood T cell repertoires in COVID-19. Method: immunoSEQ multiplex PCR; TCRdb's copy keeps in-frame clones and lacks some. This table has 40,000 to 55,000 clones, over 85% appearing once. Sequenced: peripheral blood. The origin of the receptors is a man between 50 and 59 years old with COVID-19, enrolled during active disease.

V usage is TRBV19 and J usage is TRBJ2-7; 7 positions match TRBD2. The V segment lost 7 bases and the J segment 3 bases; nucleotides outside the gene matches: 15. Germline-derived CDR1 and CDR2 are LNHDA and SQIVND (reference sequence). The CDR3 loop spans 16 amino acids. CDR3 bases: TGTGCCAGTAACCCTTCCCCGGGGGGTACTTACTACGAGCAGTACTTC. Its translation is CASNPSPGGTYYEQYF.

This clone was seen just once. The J gene is TRBJ2-7, the V gene TRBV11-3; maybe TRBD2 (6 bases). CDR3 length: 14 amino acids. The ends were cut back, 5 bases at V and 7 bases at J, with 18 bases in the middle. Germline CDR1 is SGHNT and CDR2 is YENEEA. The CDR3 loop is CASSPGLGRGEQYF. The CDR3 DNA sequence: TGTGCCAGCAGCCCGGGACTGGGAAGAGGAGAGCAGTACTTC. The entire variable domain, with the rest obtained from reference TRBV11-3 and TRBJ2-7, is as follows: EAGVVQSPRYKIIEKKQPVAFWCNPISGHNTLYWYLQNLGQGPELLIRYENEEAVDDSQLPKDRFSAERLKGVDSTLKIQPAELGDSAVYLCASSPGLGRGEQYFGPGTRLTVT.

The rearrangement links TRBV2 to TRBJ2-1; TRBD2 agrees at 7 bases. From germline, CDR1 is SNHLY and CDR2 FYNNEI. V gave up 4 bases and J gave up 7 bases; unmatched junction bases: 10. The CDR3 loop spans 15 amino acids. The CDR3: CASSAGEGGLNEQFF. In DNA form, the CDR3 reads TGTGCCAGCAGTGCCGGGGAGGGAGGGTTAAATGAGCAGTTCTTC.

The V gene is TRBV28, the J gene TRBJ1-5; 7 nucleotides agree with TRBD1. Germline CDR1 and CDR2: MDHEN and SYDVKM. The CDR3 is made up of 14 amino acids. The trim removed 7 bases at V and 3 bases at J, leaving 6 bases unmatched. The chain's CDR3 is CASIQGGINQPQHF. CDR3 in DNA: TGTGCCAGCATCCAGGGGGGCATCAATCAGCCCCAGCATTTT.

The chain is built from TRBV2 and TRBJ1-6; TRBD1 might be the D (5 bases). V lost 6 bases, J lost 6 bases, and 9 bases lay in between. There are 13 residues in the CDR3. Germline CDR1 and CDR2: SNHLY and FYNNEI. CDR3: CASSEDINSPLHF. The CDR3 bases are TGTGCCAGCAGCGAGGACATTAATTCACCCCTCCACTTT.

The chain joins TRBV19 to TRBJ1-1; 8 nucleotides line up with TRBD1. The germline gives CDR1 LNHDA, CDR2 SQIVND (reference sequence). The CDR3 runs 14 residues. V lost 4 bases and J lost 5; bases outside the gene matches: 6. In DNA form, the CDR3 reads TGTGCCAGTAGTACCAGGGGGCGTGGAACTGAAGCTTTCTTT. Translating gives CASSTRGRGTEAFF.

The CDR3 region is CASSSGQGSEKLFF. In DNA, the CDR3 is TGTGCCAGCAGCTCGGGACAGGGAAGTGAAAAACTGTTTTTT. The chain employs TRBV6-5 and TRBJ1-4, with TRBD1 identical over 9 bases. Germline CDR1 reads MNHEY; CDR2 reads SVGAGI. The CDR3 extends over 14 amino acids. V lost 6 bases and J lost 7; bases outside the gene matches: 6.

This chain connects TRBV4-2 to TRBJ2-7, with 9 bases matching TRBD1. The V and J ends lost 5 bases and 4 bases, in that order; junction bases with no gene match: 6. CDR3 length: 14 amino acids. The germline gives CDR1 LGHNA, CDR2 YNFKEQ. Written as DNA, the CDR3 is TGTGCCAGCAGCGGGACAGGGTCCCTATACGAGCAGTACTTC. Translating it yields CASSGTGSLYEQYF.

The chain couples TRBV28 to TRBJ1-4, with D tentatively TRBD1 (5 bases). The CDR3 is 15 residues long. Per the germline V gene, CDR1 is MDHEN and CDR2 is SYDVKM. With 5 bases removed from V and 3 bases from J, the gap between germline ends came to 13 bases. As DNA, the CDR3 is TGTGCCAGCAGTATCGGAGGAGGGGCTAATGAAAAACTGTTTTTT. Translation: CASSIGGGANEKLFF.

The V call is TRBV11-2, the J call TRBJ2-3, with 12 nucleotides matching TRBD2. Germline V lookup: CDR1 SGHAT, CDR2 FQNNGV. Trimming at V came to 0 bases and at J to 3 bases, leaving 4 bases not matched to a gene. The CDR3 runs 17 residues. This chain's CDR3 is CASSLDATSGSTDTQYF. The CDR3 bases are TGTGCCAGCAGCTTAGACGCGACTAGCGGGAGTACAGATACGCAGTATTTT.

The chain is built from TRBV27 and TRBJ2-7, with 7 bases identical to TRBD2. The CDR3 covers 15 residues. Per germline, CDR1 MNHEY and CDR2 SMNVEV (reference sequence). J was trimmed by 4 bases and V by 4 bases; bases with no gene match: 10. CDR3 sequence (DNA): TGTGCCAGCAGTTCACCTTTGGGGGGGGATTACGAGCAGTACTTC. This gives the protein CASSSPLGGDYEQYF.

This CDR3 reads CASSPDRDQPQHF. In DNA form, the CDR3 reads TGTGCCAGCAGCCCGGACAGGGATCAGCCCCAGCATTTT. The V call is TRBV7-9, the J call TRBJ1-5; TRBD1 aligns across 8 bases. The CDR3 covers 13 residues. V lost 5 bases and J lost 5; bases outside the gene matches: 2. CDR1 is SEHNR and CDR2 is FQNEAQ in the germline V gene (reference sequence).

This chain uses TRBV15 with TRBJ2-5, with no clear D. CDR1 and CDR2 from the germline V gene are LNHNV and YYDKDF (reference sequence). The CDR3 sequence is 12 residues long. The V end lost 4 bases, the J end lost 3 bases, and 6 bases lay between the germline ends. CDR3 in amino acids: CATSNTKETQYF. The CDR3 nucleotides are TGTGCCACCAGCAATACAAAAGAGACCCAGTACTTC.

In this sample, this clone turned up once. This chain connects TRBV18 to TRBJ1-2; weak D call: TRBD1 (6 bases). From germline, CDR1 is KGHSH and CDR2 LQKENI. The CDR3 sequence is 13 residues long. The V gene lost 5 bases and the J gene lost 7 bases, with 14 bases spanning the gap. The CDR3 region is CASSEMTGSGYTF. The CDR3 DNA reads as TGTGCCAGCTCAGAAATGACAGGAAGTGGCTACACCTTC. The entire variable domain, with the rest obtained from reference TRBV18 and TRBJ1-2, is as follows: NAGVMQNPRHLVRRRGQEARLRCSPMKGHSHVYWYRQLPEEGLKFMVYLQKENIIDESGMPKERFSAEFPKEGPSILRIQQVVRGDSAAYFCASSEMTGSGYTFGSGTRLTVV.

Only a few counts were recorded for this clone. The J gene is TRBJ1-5, the V gene TRBV3-1 (or the pseudogene TRBV3-2); D perhaps matches TRBD1 (5 bases). The germline CDR1 and CDR2 sequences are LGHDT and YNNKEL (reference sequence). Trimming stripped 1 base from V and 2 bases from J, with 9 bases between. The CDR3 length is 15 residues. This CDR3 is CASSQGWGGNQPQHF. The CDR3 coding sequence is TGTGCCAGCAGCCAAGGGTGGGGCGGCAATCAGCCCCAGCATTTT.

There are a few counts of this clone. The genes are TRBV3-1 (or the pseudogene TRBV3-2) and TRBJ2-7; 8 bases are shared with TRBD1. The germline V gene encodes CDR1 LGHDT and CDR2 YNNKEL (reference sequence). Trimming removed 4 bases from V and 4 bases from J; junction bases left unmatched: 6. The CDR3 has 14 residues. The CDR3 spells CASSPTGTGYEQYF. CDR3 nucleotides: TGTGCCAGCAGCCCTACCGGGACAGGATACGAGCAGTACTTC.

This clone is a singleton in its sample. The gene calls are TRBV30 and TRBJ1-2; D is ambiguous. The CDR3 length is 14 residues. Trimming cost V 1 base and J 4 bases, with 13 bases left between them. The germline V gene has CDR1 GTSNPN and CDR2 SVGIG (reference sequence). The chain's CDR3 is CAWSGGFASYGYTF. DNA for the CDR3: TGTGCCTGGAGTGGCGGGTTCGCGAGCTATGGCTACACCTTC. The whole variable domain, filled in from reference TRBV30 and TRBJ1-2, reads SQTIHQWPATLVQPVGSPLSLECTVEGTSNPNLYWYRQAAGRGLQLLFYSVGIGQISSEVPQNLSASRPQDRQFILSSKKLLLSDSGFYLCAWSGGFASYGYTFGSGTRLTVV.

The genes are TRBV11-2 and TRBJ2-1; D gene unclear. The CDR3 contains 15 residues. Trimming cost V 1 base and J 3 bases, with 10 bases left between them. Germline CDR1 and CDR2: SGHAT and FQNNGV. The CDR3, as DNA: TGTGCCAGCAGCTTAGTTGCGTCTAGCTACAATGAGCAGTTCTTC. It yields the protein CASSLVASSYNEQFF.

The J gene is TRBJ2-3, the V gene TRBV6-7; D gene uncertain. TRBV6-7 qualifies as an ORF whose function is uncertain. This CDR3 has 14 amino acids. V lost 2 bases, J lost 3 bases, and 9 bases lay in between. The CDR3 region has the DNA TGTGCCAGCAGTTACGTGGTGAGGACAGATACGCAGTATTTT. It yields the protein CASSYVVRTDTQYF.

Only one count was recorded for this clone. The V and J genes are TRBV28 and TRBJ2-2; 7 bases map to TRBD2. The CDR3 sequence is 15 residues long. Trimming removed 3 bases from V and 0 bases from J; junction bases left unmatched: 1. Germline lookup yields CDR1 MDHEN and CDR2 SYDVKM. CDR3 DNA: TGTGCCAGCAGTTTTCGGGGGGCGAACACCGGGGAGCTGTTTTTT. It codes for CASSFRGANTGELFF.

The rearrangement uses TRBV4-1 and TRBJ1-2; 11 positions match TRBD1. V lost 2 bases, J lost 6 bases, and 5 bases stayed unmatched. The germline gives CDR1 MGHRA, CDR2 YSYEKL. The CDR3 consists of 15 residues. CDR3 loop: CASSQPGQGVDGYTF. In DNA, the CDR3 is TGCGCCAGCAGCCAACCGGGACAGGGGGTAGATGGCTACACCTTC.

The chain is built from TRBV6-6 and TRBJ1-5, with D possibly being TRBD1 (6 bases). Germline CDR1 is MNHNY and CDR2 is SVGAGI (reference sequence). V gave up 6 bases and J gave up 2 bases, with 11 bases separating them. CDR3 size: 14 residues. The CDR3 DNA is TGTGCCAGCAGATCTGCAGGGGGCAATCAGCCCCAGCATTTT. Amino acids: CASRSAGGNQPQHF.

V usage is TRBV5-1 and J usage is TRBJ2-1; 10 bases align to TRBD2. Germline V gene data show CDR1 as SGHRS and CDR2 as YFSETQ. There are 15 residues in the CDR3. The V and J ends lost 0 bases and 9 bases, in that order; junction bases with no gene match: 6. Here the CDR3 DNA reads TGCGCCAGCAGCTTGGCCGGGACTAGCGAGGTTGAGCAGTTCTTC. Its translation: CASSLAGTSEVEQFF.

This sequence joins TRBV9 and TRBJ2-2; TRBD2 matches at 7 bases. This CDR3 has 16 residues. Germline loops: CDR1 SGDLS, CDR2 YYNGEE. Trimming removed 2 bases from V and 3 bases from J; junction bases left unmatched: 7. The CDR3 reads CASSVTSVVDTGELFF. In DNA form, the CDR3 reads TGTGCCAGCAGCGTTACTAGCGTCGTCGACACCGGGGAGCTGTTTTTT.

The rearrangement joins TRBV6-2 or TRBV6-3 to TRBJ2-7, with 8 nucleotides matching TRBD1. The ends lost 5 bases at V and 7 bases at J; junction bases unmatched: 4. Germline assignment: CDR1 MNHEY and CDR2 SVGEGT. The CDR3 totals 12 residues. This CDR3 reads CASSRTGSEQYF. For the CDR3, the DNA is TGTGCCAGCAGTCGGACAGGGAGTGAGCAGTACTTC.

The genes are TRBV7-9 and TRBJ2-2; D gene unclear. Trimming shortened V by 3 bases and J by 3 bases, and 8 bases separated the two germline ends. The CDR3 runs 14 residues. Germline loops: CDR1 SEHNR, CDR2 FQNEAQ (reference sequence). The CDR3 DNA reads TGTGCCAGCAGCTTGGCCATGGACACCGGGGAGCTGTTTTTT. Residues: CASSLAMDTGELFF.